This T cell receptor beta chain was retrieved from a study of T-cell memory formation after mild COVID-19. Background on the study: The two donors had largely donor-specific TCR clusters.

This clonotype appeared many times. What it recognizes is unknown. Germline CDR1 reads MDHEN; CDR2 reads SYDVKM. This CDR3 has 12 residues. The V gene lost 8 bases and the J gene lost 5 bases, with 12 bases spanning the gap. The study's findings and limits: Clonal second-wave expansions that peaked on day 37 had unconfirmed SARS-CoV-2 specificity. Contracting clones from day 15 to 85 showed balanced CD4/CD8; later expanders favored CD4+.

Constant-segment primers served in 5'RACE that generated TCR alpha and TCR beta cDNA libraries bearing sample barcodes and UMIs. TCRdb passed the 5' RACE reads through MiXCR, listing each CDR3 protein once. The sample has almost 350,000 distinct CDR3 sequences, more than 20% seen once. The TCR sequence derives from a man between 18 and 29 years old who had mild COVID-19 (a few samples of this study predate the infection). Cell type and time point are not known. The sample taken for sequencing was PBMCs or a T cell subset sorted from them (not recorded which). This chain connects TRBV28 to TRBJ2-5; the D call may be TRBD1 or TRBD2 (5 bases each). The CDR3 bases are TGTGCCAGCCGTACAGGCGGGGAGACCCAGTACTTC. It yields the protein CASRTGGETQYF.